Listed below are T cell receptor beta chains from one sample, sequenced in a study of CD8+ T cells in alopecia areata. Produced via immunoSEQ multiplex PCR; TCRdb's table is partial and in-frame only. The sample yields roughly 150,000 clones, approximately 60% seen once. The sequenced sample was CD4+ T cells sorted from blood. All receptors come from a human donor in good health. The CDR3 runs from the conserved cysteine through the conserved F or W. A D gene is named only where the DNA matches it firmly.

V gene | D gene | CDR3 protein
TRBV29-1 | TRBD1 | CSVGPRDRSTDTQYF
TRBV6-6 | TRBD2 | CASTPGLAEYNEQFF
TRBV19 | - | CASTPRPREGYTF
TRBV29-1 | - | CSVGGSRGTNYGYTF
TRBV3-1/TRBV3-2 | - | CAGLDEQYF
TRBV28 | - | CASSPRGGGHEQFF
TRBV18 | - | CASSPSALGTGELFF
TRBV5-1 | - | CASSLVLGYEQYF
TRBV5-6 | TRBD2 | CASSLWTSGEETQYF
TRBV19 | TRBD2 | CASSLRGGSNEQYF
TRBV29-1 | - | CSVDRVTEAFF
TRBV30 | - | CAGSRGFATEAFF
TRBV30 | - | CAWSGARDNYNEQFF
TRBV5-1 | TRBD2 | CASSLAGGPDNEQFF
TRBV6-5 | TRBD2 | CASRGTSGRGQYF
TRBV6-8 | - | CASVGIGQPQHF
TRBV5-6 | - | CASSLIGSGANVLTF
TRBV28 | - | CASSLEAVVSRTGELFF
TRBV30 | - | CAAHSGSTDTQYF
TRBV4-1 | - | CASSQEGLRDTANTGELFF
TRBV6-5 | - | CASSPLRGTEAFF
TRBV6-1 | - | CAAVGPADYGYTF